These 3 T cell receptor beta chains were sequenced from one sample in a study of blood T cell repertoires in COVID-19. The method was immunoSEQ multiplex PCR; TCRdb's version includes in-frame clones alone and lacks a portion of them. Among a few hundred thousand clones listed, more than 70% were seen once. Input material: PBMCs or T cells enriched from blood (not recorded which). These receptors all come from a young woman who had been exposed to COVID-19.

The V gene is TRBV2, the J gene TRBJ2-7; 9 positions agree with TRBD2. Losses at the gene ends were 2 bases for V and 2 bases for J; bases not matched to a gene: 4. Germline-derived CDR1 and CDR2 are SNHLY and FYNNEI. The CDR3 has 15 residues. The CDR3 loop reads CASSEQSSGTYEQYF. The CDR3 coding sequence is TGTGCCAGCAGTGAACAGTCTAGCGGGACCTACGAGCAGTACTTC.

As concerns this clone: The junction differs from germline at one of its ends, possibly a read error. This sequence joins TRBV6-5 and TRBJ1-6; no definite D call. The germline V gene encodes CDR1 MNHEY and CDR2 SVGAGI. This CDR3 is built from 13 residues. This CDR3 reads CASSPGIWASLDF. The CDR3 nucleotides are TGTGCCAGCAGCCCCGGTATTTGGGCCTCCCTTGACTTT.

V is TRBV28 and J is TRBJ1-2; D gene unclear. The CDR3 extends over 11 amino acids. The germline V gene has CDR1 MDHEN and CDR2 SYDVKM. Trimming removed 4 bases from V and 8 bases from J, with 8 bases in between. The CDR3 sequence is CASSSPRGYTF. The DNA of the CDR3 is TGTGCCAGCAGTTCCCCCCGGGGCTACACCTTC.